Each of the 15 T cell receptor beta chains below was sequenced from the same sample in a study of blood T cell repertoires in COVID-19. Only in-frame clones appear in the TCRdb table, and some are missing; sequencing was by immunoSEQ multiplex PCR. The sample consists of 200,000 to 300,000 clones, more than 85% of them appearing once. Sequencing was performed on peripheral blood. The receptors here all came from a young adult with COVID-19, enrolled during active disease.

This chain links TRBV3-1 (or the pseudogene TRBV3-2) with TRBJ2-7; 10 bases map to TRBD2. Unmatched junction bases numbered 2, after V lost 4 bases and J lost 2 bases. This CDR3 contains 14 residues. Germline V gene lookup returns CDR1 LGHDT and CDR2 YNNKEL (reference sequence). The CDR3: CASSPGTSAYEQYF. The DNA of the CDR3 is TGTGCCAGCAGCCCCGGGACTAGCGCCTACGAGCAGTACTTC.

The V and J genes are TRBV3-1 (or the pseudogene TRBV3-2) and TRBJ2-5, with 10 bases that match TRBD2. This CDR3 has 16 residues. The trim removed 1 base at V and 3 bases at J, leaving 5 bases unmatched. Germline assignment: CDR1 LGHDT and CDR2 YNNKEL (reference sequence). The CDR3 nucleotides are TGTGCCAGCAGCCAAGGTTCCCTAGCGGGAGAAGAGACCCAGTACTTC. Amino acid sequence: CASSQGSLAGEETQYF.

The CDR3 loop reads CASSYGQSNQPQHF. In nucleotides, the CDR3 is TGTGCCAGCAGTTATGGGCAGAGCAATCAGCCCCAGCATTTT. The chain carries TRBV6-6 and TRBJ1-5; D unresolved. The CDR3 is 14 amino acids. Germline CDR1 and CDR2: MNHNY and SVGAGI (reference sequence). Trimming stripped 3 bases from V and 1 base from J, with 7 bases between.

The chain joins TRBV7-2 to TRBJ2-7, with a tentative D call TRBD1 (6 bases). Germline V gene lookup returns CDR1 SGHTA and CDR2 FQGNSA. This CDR3 comprises 14 residues. Trimming left V 0 bases short and J 0 bases short, with 6 bases between. DNA for the CDR3: TGTGCCAGCAGCTTAGCCAGGGGCTCCTACGAGCAGTACTTC. As protein: CASSLARGSYEQYF.

This sequence joins TRBV7-3 and TRBJ2-5, with TRBD1 matching over 9 bases. The CDR3 has 15 residues. Losses at the gene ends were 0 bases for V and 5 bases for J; bases not matched to a gene: 4. Germline-derived CDR1 and CDR2 are SGHTA and FQGTGA. The CDR3 coding sequence is TGTGCCAGCAGCTTAACGGGACAGGGTGGCGAGACCCAGTACTTC. This gives the protein CASSLTGQGGETQYF.

The table lists this clone with a few counts. The rearrangement uses TRBV7-9 and TRBJ2-2; 9 bases line up with TRBD2. This CDR3 has 16 residues. V lost 4 bases, J lost 1 base, and 4 bases stayed unmatched. Germline CDR1 and CDR2: SEHNR and FQNEAQ (reference sequence). CDR3 sequence reads: CASSSNSGRNTGELFF. The DNA of the CDR3 is TGTGCCAGCAGCTCGAATAGCGGGAGGAACACCGGGGAGCTGTTTTTT.

This chain joins TRBV6-5 and TRBJ2-7; 9 bases match TRBD1. Trimming cost V 4 bases and J 5 bases; bases outside gene matches: 6. The CDR3 sequence is 14 residues long. Looked up from germline, CDR1 is MNHEY and CDR2 is SVGAGI. Here the CDR3 DNA reads TGTGCCAGCAGTTCGTGGGACAGGGCCCACGAGCAGTACTTC. It translates to CASSSWDRAHEQYF.

This chain connects TRBV7-2 to TRBJ2-7; no definite D call. The CDR3 contains 13 residues. With 8 bases removed from V and 6 bases from J, the gap between germline ends came to 17 bases. Per germline, CDR1 SGHTA and CDR2 FQGNSA. The CDR3 DNA reads TGTGCCAGCGCGATTGTGACGCTAGGCGAGCAGTACTTC. Its protein is CASAIVTLGEQYF.

This chain links TRBV5-4 with TRBJ2-1; 12 bases are a match to TRBD2. This CDR3 region has 20 residues. Germline-derived CDR1 and CDR2 are SGHNT and YYREEE (reference sequence). V was pared by 4 bases and J by 0 bases, with 14 bases of the junction left unmatched. The CDR3 DNA follows: TGTGCCAGCAGCCCCGGAAGGGGAGGGACTAGCGGGCTCTCCTACAATGAGCAGTTCTTC. Translated, it gives CASSPGRGGTSGLSYNEQFF.

With regard to this clone: A junction end diverges from the germline sequence, so it may reflect a read error. As DNA, the CDR3 is TGTGCCAGCAGCGAAGGGGTGGAGTACACCTTC. It specifies CASSEGVEYTF. The rearrangement links TRBV2 to TRBJ1-2; a weak D match, TRBD1 (5 bases). Germline CDR1 is SNHLY and CDR2 is FYNNEI. The CDR3 has 11 amino acids.

Of note for this clone: Other DNA sequences in this sample translate to the same CDR3. The gene calls are TRBV19 and TRBJ1-2; D perhaps matches TRBD1 (5 bases). Trimming pared 5 bases from V and 5 bases from J, leaving 9 bases between. The CDR3 has 12 amino acids. Germline loops: CDR1 LNHDA, CDR2 SQIVND (reference sequence). The CDR3 DNA is TGTGCCAGTAGTCGGCAGGGATATGGCTACACCTTC. This sequence encodes CASSRQGYGYTF. The whole variable domain, filled in from reference TRBV19 and TRBJ1-2, reads DGGITQSPKYLFRKEGQNVTLSCEQNLNHDAMYWYRQDPGQGLRLIYYSQIVNDFQKGDIAEGYSVSREKKESFPLTVTSAQKNPTAFYLCASSRQGYGYTFGSGTRLTVV.

The rearrangement links TRBV25-1 to TRBJ2-7; no clear D gene. Per the germline V gene, CDR1 is MGHDK and CDR2 is SYGVNS. This CDR3 is 11 amino acids long. V was cut by 2 bases and J by 3 bases, with 2 bases left in between. The CDR3 DNA is TGTGCCAGCAGTGAACGCTACGAGCAGTACTTC. Its translation is CASSERYEQYF.

This clone has a handful of counts. V usage is TRBV13 and J usage is TRBJ2-3, with a weak D call TRBD1 (6 bases). This CDR3 region has 15 residues. Germline V gene lookup returns CDR1 PRHDT and CDR2 FYEKMQ (reference sequence). The V end was cut by 5 bases, the J end by 2 bases, with 14 bases between. The CDR3 spells CASSPRDTNTDTQYF. CDR3 DNA: TGTGCCAGCAGCCCAAGGGACACTAACACAGATACGCAGTATTTT.

The gene calls are TRBV15 and TRBJ2-7, with D possibly being TRBD2 (5 bases). The germline V gene encodes CDR1 LNHNV and CDR2 YYDKDF (reference sequence). V lost 0 bases and J 3 bases, leaving 12 bases between the germline ends. The CDR3 loop spans 15 amino acids. The CDR3 DNA follows: TGTGCCACCAGCAGAGATCTTGGGAGTTACTACGAGCAGTACTTC. Translated, it gives CATSRDLGSYYEQYF. The full variable domain, in which reference TRBV15 and TRBJ2-7 provide the parts outside the CDR3, is DAMVIQNPRYQVTQFGKPVTLSCSQTLNHNVMYWYQQKSSQAPKLLFHYYDKDFNNEADTPDNFQSRRPNTSFCFLDIRSPGLGDTAMYLCATSRDLGSYYEQYFGPGTRLTVT.

The chain recombines TRBV10-1 with TRBJ2-7; a possible D gene is TRBD2 (5 bases). V shed 2 bases and J shed 6 bases, with 8 bases lying between them. Germline CDR1 WNHNN, CDR2 SYGVQD (reference sequence). This CDR3 has 12 amino acids. CDR3 nucleotides: TGCGCCAGCAGTGAGCAAGGAGGCGAGCAGTACTTC. Protein: CASSEQGGEQYF.